The entry that follows covers one TCR beta chain sequence. This entry belongs to a study of blood T cell repertoires in COVID-19. About the study: Sources were T cells, B-cell-depleted T cells, or PBMCs; the material itself was cDNA or gDNA.

Profiling relied on immunoSEQ multiplex PCR, and the TCRdb table lists in-frame clones only, not all of them. Found here are about 220,000 clones, 84% of them singletons; the top ten hold 6.8%. The study drew participants aged about 18 to 89 years from 20 to 30 US areas. Participant-reported clinical history was the basis for cohort assignment. The CDR3 totals 14 residues. V gave up 3 bases and J gave up 5 bases; unmatched junction bases: 6. Germline assignment: CDR1 DFQATT and CDR2 SNEGSKA (reference sequence). The rearrangement uses TRBV20-1 and TRBJ2-3; 9 bases agree with TRBD1. The receptor was derived from a middle-aged woman who had recovered from COVID-19. The specimen was PBMCs or T cells enriched from blood (not recorded which). This CDR3 reads CSASSGTGRDTQYF. As DNA, the CDR3 is TGCAGTGCTAGTAGTGGGACAGGGAGAGATACGCAGTATTTT.